These 31 T cell receptor beta chains were sequenced from one sample in a study of OX40 agonist ivuxolimab in advanced cancers. Sequencing used immunoSEQ multiplex PCR; TCRdb keeps in-frame clones, though not all of them. In the table there are over 95,000 clones, 90% to 95% of which are singletons. Material: CD4+ or CD8+ T cells sorted from blood, obtained in a trial of the OX40 agonist ivuxolimab. These receptor sequences come from an adult with an advanced solid tumor such as melanoma, head and neck, liver or kidney cancer.

This rearrangement joins TRBV5-1 to TRBJ2-3; TRBD1 is a possible D gene (6 bases). The CDR3 covers 14 residues. Germline values: CDR1 SGHRS, CDR2 YFSETQ. Trimming pared 0 bases from V and 10 bases from J, leaving 15 bases between. The CDR3 loop is CASSLGTPQGAQYF. CDR3 sequence (DNA): TGCGCCAGCAGCTTGGGAACCCCACAGGGTGCGCAGTATTTT. The whole variable domain, filled in from reference TRBV5-1 and TRBJ2-3, reads KAGVTQTPRYLIKTRGQQVTLSCSPISGHRSVSWYQQTPGQGLQFLFEYFSETQRNKGNFPGRFSGRQFSNSRSEMNVSTLELGDSALYLCASSLGTPQGAQYFGPGTRLTVL.

The chain has TRBV6-4 and TRBJ2-1, with 15 bases aligning to TRBD2. The length of the CDR3 is 15 residues. The trim removed 6 bases at V and 7 bases at J, leaving 4 bases unmatched. Germline V gene sequence: CDR1 MRHNA, CDR2 SNTAGT. CDR3 in amino acids: CASSAGTSGRNEQFF. Written as DNA, the CDR3 is TGTGCCAGCAGCGCCGGGACTAGCGGGAGGAATGAGCAGTTCTTC.

The chain carries TRBV2 and TRBJ2-2; tentative D call: TRBD1 (6 bases). This CDR3 region has 16 residues. The ends were cut back, 3 bases at V and 4 bases at J, with 15 bases in the middle. Per germline, CDR1 SNHLY and CDR2 FYNNEI. The CDR3 protein is CASSEAGAGSTGELFF. The DNA of the CDR3 is TGTGCCAGCAGTGAGGCAGGGGCGGGTAGCACCGGGGAGCTGTTTTTT.

The V and J genes are TRBV7-6 and TRBJ2-2; TRBD2 aligns across 9 bases. V gave up 5 bases and J gave up 6 bases; unmatched junction bases: 13. Germline assignment: CDR1 SGHVS and CDR2 FNYEAQ. The CDR3 has 17 residues. The CDR3 here is CASSPWRGSGSPGELFF. The CDR3 DNA is TGTGCCAGCAGCCCCTGGCGTGGTAGCGGGAGTCCCGGGGAGCTGTTTTTT.

The chain uses TRBV5-5 and TRBJ2-3, with 8 bases matching TRBD1. J was trimmed by 2 bases and V by 5 bases; bases with no gene match: 10. Germline lookup yields CDR1 SGHKS and CDR2 YYEKEE (reference sequence). The CDR3 runs 16 residues. CDR3 loop: CASRDAGTGVTDTQYF. In nucleotides, the CDR3 is TGTGCCAGCAGAGATGCCGGGACAGGTGTCACAGATACGCAGTATTTT. Filled out from reference TRBV5-5 and TRBJ2-3, the complete variable domain reads DAGVTQSPTHLIKTRGQQVTLRCSPISGHKSVSWYQQVLGQGPQFIFQYYEKEERGRGNFPDRFSARQFPNYSSELNVNALLLGDSALYLCASRDAGTGVTDTQYFGPGTRLTVL.

The chain is built from TRBV7-8 and TRBJ1-1; no definite D call. Germline assignment: CDR1 SGHVS and CDR2 FQNEAQ. The CDR3 extends over 13 amino acids. Trimming removed 1 base at V and 4 bases at J, with 7 bases between. CDR3 protein: CASSLGGSTEAFF. CDR3 DNA sequence: TGTGCCAGCAGCTTAGGAGGGAGCACTGAAGCTTTCTTT.

This clone was seen a few times. The genes are TRBV5-1 and TRBJ2-1, with D unclear. CDR3 size: 12 residues. Germline CDR1 is SGHRS and CDR2 is YFSETQ. V dropped 6 bases and J dropped 2 bases, with 6 bases sitting between them. DNA of the CDR3: TGCGCCAGCAAGGCTACCTACAATGAGCAGTTCTTC. The encoded protein is CASKATYNEQFF.

The sample holds one count of this clone. The chain recombines TRBV7-2 with TRBJ2-1; a weak D match, TRBD1 (6 bases). CDR1 and CDR2 (germline): SGHTA, FQGNSA. Trimming took off 5 bases at V and 7 bases at J, with 9 bases between the two ends. The CDR3 sequence is 12 residues long. The CDR3 region is CASSITGNEQFF. The CDR3 DNA follows: TGTGCCAGCAGCATAACAGGGAATGAGCAGTTCTTC.

The V gene is TRBV4-2, the J gene TRBJ1-4; 9 bases fit TRBD1. Trimming took 4 bases from V and 3 from J; bases not matched to a gene: 3. The CDR3 is 15 amino acids. Germline-derived CDR1 and CDR2 are LGHNA and YNFKEQ. The CDR3 DNA sequence: TGTGCCAGCAGCCGTCGACAGGGGGCTAATGAAAAACTGTTTTTT. Protein sequence: CASSRRQGANEKLFF.

This rearrangement joins TRBV30 to TRBJ2-3; 7 bases align to TRBD2. This CDR3 spans 16 amino acids. Germline V gives CDR1 GTSNPN, CDR2 SVGIG (reference sequence). The V gene end was trimmed by 0 bases and the J gene end by 2 bases; junction bases not matched to a gene: 8. The CDR3 DNA reads TGTGCCTGGAGTGTACGGGGGAGGGCTGCCACAGATACGCAGTATTTT. This encodes CAWSVRGRAATDTQYF.

This CDR3 is CASSLGGLRSGRSHEQFF. The CDR3 DNA reads as TGTGCCAGCAGCTTAGGAGGGCTACGGAGCGGGAGGAGCCATGAGCAGTTCTTC. The chain uses TRBV11-2 and TRBJ2-1, with 9 positions matching TRBD2. The CDR3 runs 18 residues. Unmatched junction bases numbered 15, after V lost 1 base and J lost 8 bases. Germline loops: CDR1 SGHAT, CDR2 FQNNGV.

This chain uses TRBV18 with TRBJ2-5; no reliable D call. CDR1 and CDR2 from the germline V gene are KGHSH and LQKENI. V lost 2 bases to trimming and J lost 0 bases, with 10 bases between them. The CDR3 sequence is 15 residues long. CDR3 in amino acids: CASSPVTVDQETQYF. CDR3 DNA sequence: TGTGCCAGCTCACCAGTCACGGTAGACCAAGAGACCCAGTACTTC.

The chain links TRBV5-1 to TRBJ2-1, with 10 bases lining up with TRBD2. Germline V CDR1 and CDR2: SGHRS, YFSETQ. The CDR3 is 14 amino acids. Germline trimming cut 4 bases from V and 9 bases from J; bases unmatched to any gene: 7. DNA of the CDR3: TGCGCCAGCAGCCCTAGCGGGAGTATGGGTGAGCAGTTCTTC. Amino acid sequence: CASSPSGSMGEQFF.

This rearrangement joins TRBV9 to TRBJ2-3, with D tentatively TRBD2 (6 bases). The germline V gene encodes CDR1 SGDLS and CDR2 YYNGEE. The V end was cut by 3 bases, the J end by 5 bases, with 16 bases between. The CDR3 has 15 amino acids. CDR3 sequence reads: CASSGWRARGDTQYF. For the CDR3, the DNA is TGTGCCAGCAGCGGTTGGAGGGCGCGGGGAGATACGCAGTATTTT.

The J gene is TRBJ2-7, the V gene TRBV6-6; 9 bases map to TRBD2. Trimming removed 6 bases from V and 5 bases from J; junction bases left unmatched: 8. Germline V gene lookup returns CDR1 MNHNY and CDR2 SVGAGI (reference sequence). CDR3 length: 14 amino acids. CDR3 in amino acids: CASSRRLAGNEQYF. The DNA of the CDR3 is TGTGCCAGCAGCCGTCGGCTAGCGGGAAACGAGCAGTACTTC.

The V and J genes are TRBV5-1 and TRBJ1-5; D possibly corresponds to TRBD1 (5 bases). There are 15 residues in the CDR3. Germline CDR1 is SGHRS and CDR2 is YFSETQ. Trimming pared 0 bases from V and 3 bases from J, leaving 10 bases between. The chain's CDR3 is CASSLGGGHNQPQHF. The CDR3, as DNA: TGCGCCAGCAGCTTGGGGGGCGGGCACAATCAGCCCCAGCATTTT.

The V call is TRBV5-1, the J call TRBJ2-1, with 9 bases identical to TRBD2. The CDR3 extends over 15 amino acids. CDR1 is SGHRS, CDR2 YFSETQ, per germline. The ends lost 2 bases at V and 4 bases at J; junction bases unmatched: 4. The CDR3 DNA follows: TGCGCCAGCAGCTTTCGGCGGGAGGGATACAATGAGCAGTTCTTC. Encoded protein: CASSFRREGYNEQFF.

The gene calls are TRBV4-2 and TRBJ2-3; D call uncertain. V was pared by 3 bases and J by 1 base, with 17 bases between. CDR1 and CDR2 (germline): LGHNA, YNFKEQ. CDR3 length: 17 amino acids. CDR3 DNA: TGTGCCAGCAGCCACGGTACTCAAGTAGAGGGCACAGATACGCAGTATTTT. As protein: CASSHGTQVEGTDTQYF.

This clone has only one observation. In DNA, the CDR3 is TGTGCCACCAGCAGTGGTGGGTCTGGCTATGGCTACACCTTC. Its protein product is CATSSGGSGYGYTF. The genes are TRBV15 and TRBJ1-2; no firm D call. This CDR3 comprises 14 residues. The V and J ends lost 3 bases and 4 bases respectively, with 12 bases between them. Germline V gene data show CDR1 as LNHNV and CDR2 as YYDKDF (reference sequence).

The genes are TRBV5-5 and TRBJ1-3, with D possibly matching TRBD1 (6 bases). V lost 4 bases and J lost 4, with 18 bases in between. Germline CDR1 and CDR2: SGHKS and YYEKEE (reference sequence). The CDR3 sequence is 16 residues long. CDR3: CASSAGDNTPGNTIYF. DNA of the CDR3: TGTGCCAGCAGCGCCGGGGACAATACGCCGGGAAACACCATATATTTT.

The V call is TRBV5-4, the J call TRBJ2-1, with 9 nucleotides matching TRBD1. The J segment lost 5 bases and the V segment lost 0 bases, leaving 9 bases of the junction unmatched. Germline V gene data show CDR1 as SGHNT and CDR2 as YYREEE (reference sequence). The CDR3 sequence is 17 residues long. The CDR3 sequence is CASSLAGGQGTHNEQFF. CDR3 bases: TGTGCCAGCAGCTTGGCCGGGGGACAGGGAACCCACAATGAGCAGTTCTTC.

V is TRBV5-1 and J is TRBJ1-1, with D hard to call. V was cut by 4 bases and J by 6 bases, with 10 bases left in between. This CDR3 is built from 12 residues. CDR1 is SGHRS and CDR2 is YFSETQ in the germline V gene. Here the CDR3 DNA reads TGCGCCAGCAGCGTGGACGGGGCTGAAGCTTTCTTT. Protein sequence: CASSVDGAEAFF.

The chain links TRBV18 to TRBJ1-5; a possible D gene is TRBD1 (5 bases). This CDR3 region has 14 residues. V was pared by 2 bases and J by 4 bases, with 9 bases between. The germline V gene has CDR1 KGHSH and CDR2 LQKENI. The CDR3 sequence is CASSPGAENQPQHF. The DNA of the CDR3 is TGTGCCAGCTCACCAGGGGCAGAAAATCAGCCCCAGCATTTT. Variable domain in full (rest from reference TRBV18 and TRBJ1-5): NAGVMQNPRHLVRRRGQEARLRCSPMKGHSHVYWYRQLPEEGLKFMVYLQKENIIDESGMPKERFSAEFPKEGPSILRIQQVVRGDSAAYFCASSPGAENQPQHFGDGTRLSIL.

The chain couples TRBV5-1 to TRBJ2-1; D is possibly TRBD1 (5 bases). V shed 4 bases and J shed 2 bases, with 10 bases lying between them. Germline lookup yields CDR1 SGHRS and CDR2 YFSETQ. CDR3 length: 14 amino acids. CDR3 nucleotide sequence: TGCGCCAGCAGCCCAGGGATTGCCTACAATGAGCAGTTCTTC. As protein: CASSPGIAYNEQFF.

This clone occurred once. This sequence joins TRBV11-1 and TRBJ2-7; D is possibly TRBD1 (6 bases). This CDR3 comprises 14 residues. The V end lost 5 bases, the J end lost 5 bases, and 16 bases lay between the germline ends. CDR1 and CDR2 from the germline V gene are SGHAT and FQDESV (reference sequence). CDR3 loop: CASSPHRDTDEQYF. The DNA of the CDR3 is TGTGCCAGCAGCCCACACAGGGATACGGACGAGCAGTACTTC.

This sequence joins TRBV6-1 and TRBJ1-5; no definite D call. Per germline, CDR1 MNHNS and CDR2 SASEGT. The CDR3 covers 13 residues. V was clipped by 3 bases and J by 5 bases, with 8 bases between them. The CDR3 sequence: CASSDSNDQPQHF. CDR3 nucleotides: TGTGCCAGCAGTGATTCCAATGATCAGCCCCAGCATTTT.

The sample holds one count of this clone. V and J are TRBV6-1 and TRBJ2-7; the D gene is possibly TRBD1 (5 bases). The length of the CDR3 is 13 residues. The germline V gene has CDR1 MNHNS and CDR2 SASEGT. V lost 2 bases and J 8 bases, leaving 13 bases between the germline ends. CDR3 loop: CASSELSSGQQYF. CDR3 in DNA: TGTGCCAGCAGTGAATTAAGCTCAGGGCAGCAGTACTTC.

The chain links TRBV11-3 to TRBJ2-1, with TRBD2 matching 13 bases. Germline V gene sequence: CDR1 SGHNT, CDR2 YENEEA. The CDR3 length is 15 residues. V was pared by 4 bases and J by 3 bases, with 0 bases of the junction left unmatched. The CDR3 is CASSWTSGSYNEQFF. CDR3 DNA sequence: TGTGCCAGCAGCTGGACTAGCGGGAGCTACAATGAGCAGTTCTTC.

The rearrangement uses TRBV5-1 and TRBJ2-7; 8 bases are a match to TRBD1. Germline loops: CDR1 SGHRS, CDR2 YFSETQ. Germline trimming cut 2 bases from V and 1 base from J; bases unmatched to any gene: 8. This CDR3 spans 16 amino acids. For the CDR3, the DNA is TGCGCCAGCAGCTTACAACCGGGACAGGCTTCCTACGAGCAGTACTTC. Translation: CASSLQPGQASYEQYF.

The count of this clone is one. This chain connects TRBV11-2 to TRBJ1-6; D possibly corresponds to TRBD1 (6 bases). Germline V lookup: CDR1 SGHAT, CDR2 FQNNGV. The ends were cut back, 4 bases at V and 9 bases at J, with 13 bases in the middle. The CDR3 is 14 amino acids. The DNA for the CDR3 is TGTGCCAGCAGCTCCTCCCGGGGGCCTTCACCCCTCCACTTT. Amino acids: CASSSSRGPSPLHF.

This chain links TRBV9 with TRBJ2-7, with no clear D. The V end was cut by 0 bases, the J end by 6 bases, with 10 bases between. The germline CDR1 and CDR2 sequences are SGDLS and YYNGEE. The CDR3 has 13 residues. The CDR3 here is CASSVGGSFEQYF. The CDR3 DNA is TGTGCCAGCAGCGTAGGAGGTAGTTTCGAGCAGTACTTC.